These 5 T cell receptor beta chains came from one sample sequenced in a study of cytomegalovirus exposure and HLA in healthy donors. 13 Jbeta primers and 60 Vbeta primers were used for the PCR. TCRdb's table, derived via immunoSEQ multiplex PCR, lists solely in-frame clones and lacks some. In the table there are just over 65,000 clones, 75% to 90% of which are singletons. The sequenced material came from PBMCs. Receptors originate from a human donor in good health.

This chain links TRBV5-1 with TRBJ2-7; TRBD2 matches at 11 bases. Looked up from germline, CDR1 is SGHRS and CDR2 is YFSETQ. This CDR3 spans 15 amino acids. Unmatched junction bases numbered 4, after V lost 2 bases and J lost 3 bases. DNA of the CDR3: TGCGCCAGCAGCTTCGCTAGCGGGGGGCGCTACGAGCAGTACTTC. Translated, it gives CASSFASGGRYEQYF.

The chain links TRBV29-1 to TRBJ2-5, with 8 nucleotides matching TRBD1. The last part of the DNA fits TRBJ2-7 better; the J call may be wrong. The germline CDR1 and CDR2 sequences are SQVTM and ANQGSEA. CDR3 length: 13 residues. The DNA of the CDR3 is TGCAGCGTTGAAAGGACAGGGACGTACGAGCAGTACTTC. Residues: CSVERTGTYEQYF.

The chain recombines TRBV27 with TRBJ1-4; maybe TRBD1 (6 bases). Germline loops: CDR1 MNHEY, CDR2 SMNVEV (reference sequence). Trimming pared 6 bases from V and 3 bases from J, leaving 14 bases between. The CDR3 contains 15 residues. The CDR3 bases are TGTGCCAGCAGAGACGTGGGGGCAGCTAATGAAAAACTGTTTTTT. Amino acids: CASRDVGAANEKLFF.

V is TRBV29-1 and J is TRBJ1-2, with D possibly matching TRBD1 (5 bases). Per the germline V gene, CDR1 is SQVTM and CDR2 is ANQGSEA. Trimming left V 7 bases short and J 8 bases short, with 20 bases between. This CDR3 contains 13 residues. CDR3: CSAGGDPGRGYTF. As DNA, the CDR3 is TGCAGCGCCGGAGGGGACCCCGGGCGGGGCTACACCTTC.

This chain links TRBV28 with TRBJ1-5; 10 positions match TRBD1. Germline lookup yields CDR1 MDHEN and CDR2 SYDVKM. There are 16 residues in the CDR3. V dropped 6 bases and J dropped 3; count of bases not matched to a gene: 8. The CDR3 DNA follows: TGTGCCAGCAGCAACCGGGACAGGGGTTTCAATCAGCCCCAGCATTTT. Amino acid sequence: CASSNRDRGFNQPQHF.